One and the same sample provided the 25 T cell receptor beta chains below, sequenced in a study of T cell repertoires in cytomegalovirus infection. TCRdb redid the calling of the reads with MiXCR, one entry per CDR3 protein. The profile shows 700,000 to 900,000 distinct CDR3 sequences, 25% to 35% of them singletons. What these receptors recognize is not known. Sequences were derived from cultured CD8+ T cells from PBMCs, sampled from culture after CMV antigen stimulation. The origin of the receptors is a human donor in good health (CMV status not recorded). Some clones in this sample may be carry-over from other donors' samples.

V usage is TRBV20-1 and J usage is TRBJ1-3; D is perhaps TRBD1 (6 bases). The CDR3 is 15 residues long. Trimming pared 6 bases from V and 4 bases from J, leaving 19 bases between. Germline CDR1 and CDR2: DFQATT and SNEGSKA (reference sequence). CDR3 region: CSARTQGLGGNTIYF. As DNA, the CDR3 is TGCAGTGCACGGACCCAGGGGCTGGGGGGAAACACCATATATTTT.

The chain recombines TRBV7-6 with TRBJ2-7, with 7 bases identical to TRBD1. V was pared by 0 bases and J by 5 bases, with 1 base of the junction left unmatched. The CDR3 covers 13 residues. The germline V gene has CDR1 SGHVS and CDR2 FNYEAQ. CDR3 sequence (DNA): TGTGCCAGCAGCTTAGCCAGGGGGAACGAGCAGTACGTC. This gives the protein CASSLARGNEQYV.

The chain links TRBV6-6 to TRBJ1-3; no firm D call. Germline CDR1 and CDR2: MNHNY and SVGAGI (reference sequence). The CDR3 runs to 12 residues. V lost 1 base and J lost 5, with 3 bases in between. This CDR3 is CASSYLRNTIYF. For the CDR3, the DNA is TGTGCCAGCAGTTACTTGAGAAACACCATATATTTT.

As regards this clonotype: The junction differs from germline at one of its ends, possibly a read error. The V and J genes are TRBV7-6 and TRBJ2-5; 8 nucleotides align to TRBD1. CDR1 is SGHVS and CDR2 is FNYEAQ in the germline V gene. The CDR3 is 14 residues long. In nucleotides, the CDR3 is TGTGCTAGCAGCGCAGACAGGGGCCAAGTGACCCAGTACTTC. Translated: CASSADRGQVTQYF.

V and J are TRBV5-5 and TRBJ2-6, with TRBD2 as a possible D gene (5 bases). The CDR3 is 15 residues long. The germline gives CDR1 SGHKS, CDR2 YYEKEE (reference sequence). V lost 6 bases to trimming and J lost 0 bases, with 10 bases between them. CDR3 protein: CASTLGDSGANVLTF. For the CDR3, the DNA is TGTGCCAGCACCCTCGGGGACTCTGGGGCCAACGTCCTGACTTTC.

In its sample, this clonotype was seen a few times. V gene TRBV12-3 or TRBV12-4 combines with J gene TRBJ2-6; unclear D gene. This CDR3 region has 15 residues. The ends were cut back, 2 bases at V and 4 bases at J, with 9 bases in the middle. Written as DNA, the CDR3 is TGTGCCAGCAGTTTATCTCGGGTGGGGGCCAACGTCCTGACTTTC. It codes for CASSLSRVGANVLTF.

This clonotype has more than one count but fewer than ten. The chain links TRBV7-3 to TRBJ1-2, with 8 bases lining up with TRBD1. The CDR3 extends over 17 amino acids. The germline V gene has CDR1 SGHTA and CDR2 FQGTGA. The V and J ends lost 0 bases and 6 bases, in that order; junction bases with no gene match: 12. The CDR3 DNA reads as TGTGCCAGCAGCTTAACTGGGGGGACAGGTCAAGGGGATGGCTACACCTTC. It encodes CASSLTGGTGQGDGYTF. Filled out from reference TRBV7-3 and TRBJ1-2, the complete variable domain reads GAGVSQTPSNKVTEKGKYVELRCDPISGHTALYWYRQSLGQGPEFLIYFQGTGAADDSGLPNDRFFAVRPEGSVSTLKIQRTERGDSAVYLCASSLTGGTGQGDGYTFGSGTRLTVV.

The chain carries TRBV5-3 and TRBJ2-7; TRBD1 is a possible D gene (6 bases). TRBV5-3 is an ORF, and what it does is uncertain. CDR3 size: 14 residues. In DNA form, the CDR3 reads TGTGCCAGCAGCTCGTCGGACAGCTTCTACGAGCAGTACGTC. As protein: CASSSSDSFYEQYV.

This clonotype was seen more than once but under ten times. The chain couples TRBV5-1 to TRBJ1-4, with no clear D. This CDR3 is 16 amino acids long. Per the germline V gene, CDR1 is SGHRS and CDR2 is YFSETQ. The V end was cut by 0 bases, the J end by 5 bases, with 14 bases between. In nucleotides, the CDR3 is TGCGCCAGCAGCTTGGGGTCGGGCAGCCCAAATGAAAAACTGTTTTTT. It yields the protein CASSLGSGSPNEKLFF.

CDR3 DNA sequence: TGTGCCAGCAGTTTAGCGCTGGGACAGGGCTTGAACACCATATATTTT. Protein product: CASSLALGQGLNTIYF. This chain links TRBV12-3 or TRBV12-4 with TRBJ1-3, with 9 bases aligning to TRBD1. V lost 0 bases and J lost 7; bases outside the gene matches: 7. This CDR3 comprises 16 residues.

This clonotype was detected a few times. V is TRBV7-9 and J is TRBJ2-7; D is ambiguous. V lost 4 bases and J lost 4, with 14 bases in between. Looked up from germline, CDR1 is SEHNR and CDR2 is FQNEAQ (reference sequence). This CDR3 has 14 residues. CDR3 region: CASSSKDAAYEQYF. The CDR3 coding sequence is TGTGCCAGCAGCTCGAAAGACGCTGCTTACGAGCAGTACTTC. The full variable domain, rest sourced from reference TRBV7-9 and TRBJ2-7, is DTGVSQNPRHKITKRGQNVTFRCDPISEHNRLYWYRQTLGQGPEFLTYFQNEAQLEKSRLLSDRFSAERPKGSFSTLEIQRTEQGDSAMYLCASSSKDAAYEQYFGPGTRLTVT.

This clonotype occurred a few times. V gene TRBV27 combines with J gene TRBJ2-2, with 10 bases aligning to TRBD2. Losses at the gene ends were 5 bases for V and 3 bases for J; bases not matched to a gene: 3. Germline V gene data show CDR1 as MNHEY and CDR2 as SMNVEV (reference sequence). CDR3 length: 15 amino acids. CDR3 nucleotide sequence: TGTGCCAGCAGTAGCGGGGGGGCGGACACCGGGGAGCTGTTTTTT. It translates to CASSSGGADTGELFF.

This clonotype showed up just a few times. The gene calls are TRBV7-6 and TRBJ1-1, with 9 bases aligning to TRBD1. The germline V gene has CDR1 SGHVS and CDR2 FNYEAQ. With 5 bases clipped from V and 1 base from J, the junction kept 8 bases outside the gene matches. CDR3 length equals 16 residues. The CDR3 coding sequence is TGTGCCAGCAGCACCACCGACAGGGGGTGGAACACTGAAGCTTTCTTT. Residues: CASSTTDRGWNTEAFF. The complete variable domain, with remaining parts taken from reference TRBV7-6 and TRBJ1-1, reads GAGVSQSPRYKVTKRGQDVALRCDPISGHVSLYWYRQALGQGPEFLTYFNYEAQQDKSGLPNDRFSAERPEGSISTLTIQRTEQRDSAMYRCASSTTDRGWNTEAFFGQGTRLTVV.

This clonotype was seen repeatedly, ten times or more. The gene calls are TRBV7-2 and TRBJ1-4; 7 positions match TRBD1. The germline CDR1 and CDR2 sequences are SGHTA and FQGNSA. The ends lost 5 bases at V and 5 bases at J; junction bases unmatched: 11. The CDR3 has 16 amino acids. This CDR3 reads CASSLRRQGVNEKLFF. The CDR3 DNA follows: TGTGCCAGCAGCCTACGCCGACAGGGAGTAAATGAAAAACTGTTTTTT.

This clonotype showed up just once. The rearrangement joins TRBV6-2 or TRBV6-3 to TRBJ2-7, with D perhaps matching TRBD1 (6 bases). Germline CDR1 and CDR2: MNHEY and SVGEGT. Trimming removed 2 bases from V and 0 bases from J, with 8 bases in between. The CDR3 is made up of 14 amino acids. The CDR3 loop reads CASSYLDSSYEQYV. The DNA for the CDR3 is TGTGCCAGCAGTTACCTGGACAGCTCCTACGAGCAGTACGTC.

V and J are TRBV10-3 and TRBJ2-3, with a tentative D call TRBD2 (6 bases). Germline assignment: CDR1 ENHRY and CDR2 SYGVKD. This CDR3 contains 16 residues. V was pared by 5 bases and J by 6 bases, with 21 bases between. CDR3 loop: CAISNGLDYFSDTQYF. CDR3 nucleotide sequence: TGTGCCATCAGTAATGGCCTGGACTATTTTTCGGATACGCAGTATTTT.

For the CDR3, the DNA is TGTGCCAGCAGCTTAGGGGACCTCATGAACACTGAAGCTTTCTTT. It specifies CASSLGDLMNTEAFF. This sequence joins TRBV7-4 and TRBJ1-1; tentatively, D is TRBD1 (5 bases). From germline, CDR1 is SGHVT and CDR2 SQSDAQ. This CDR3 comprises 15 residues. The V and J ends lost 1 base and 0 bases respectively, with 9 bases between them.

V and J are TRBV28 and TRBJ2-3; 15 bases align to TRBD2. Germline V gene sequence: CDR1 MDHEN, CDR2 SYDVKM. This CDR3 comprises 20 residues. V dropped 2 bases and J dropped 5; count of bases not matched to a gene: 14. The CDR3 is CASSLRHIGTSGGLLDTQYF. Here the CDR3 DNA reads TGTGCCAGCAGTTTAAGACACATCGGGACTAGCGGGGGGCTCCTAGATACGCAGTATTTT.

This clonotype was detected many times. This sequence joins TRBV27 and TRBJ1-3; D may be TRBD1 (5 bases). V lost 9 bases and J 4 bases, leaving 7 bases between the germline ends. CDR1 is MNHEY, CDR2 SMNVEV, per germline (reference sequence). This CDR3 comprises 11 residues. DNA of the CDR3: TGTGCCAGTTCAGGGGGAAACACCATATATTTT. Protein sequence: CASSGGNTIYF.

This clonotype was found once. The V gene is TRBV4-1, the J gene TRBJ1-4; D unclear. Trimming pared 0 bases from V and 12 bases from J, leaving 5 bases between. CDR1 and CDR2 (germline): MGHRA, YSYEKL. This CDR3 spans 11 amino acids. The CDR3 region is CASSQDSELFF. The CDR3 coding sequence is TGCGCCAGCAGCCAAGATTCAGAACTGTTTTTT.

This clonotype was counted only a few times. CDR3 sequence: CASSFKPDLMNTEAFF. The CDR3 DNA sequence: TGTGCCAGCAGCTTTAAACCAGACCTCATGAACACTGAAGCTTTCTTT. This rearrangement joins TRBV7-6 to TRBJ1-1; D ambiguous. The CDR3 contains 16 residues. Trimming cost V 3 bases and J 0 bases, with 14 bases left between them. Germline V CDR1 and CDR2: SGHVS, FNYEAQ.

This clonotype was detected once. Germline is not matched at one junction end, which may reflect a read error. The chain uses TRBV7-7 and TRBJ1-3; D is ambiguous. Germline V gene lookup returns CDR1 SSHAT and CDR2 FNYEAQ (reference sequence). The length of the CDR3 is 16 residues. CDR3 in amino acids: CASSPGPGSSGNTIYF. The CDR3 DNA reads TGTGCTAGCAGCCCCGGCCCGGGGAGCTCTGGAAACACCATATATTTT.

The chain is built from TRBV12-3 or TRBV12-4 and TRBJ1-3; D is undetermined. The V and J ends lost 3 bases and 0 bases respectively, with 9 bases between them. The CDR3 length is 15 residues. The CDR3 here is CASSLWRISGNTIYF. As DNA, the CDR3 is TGTGCCAGCAGTTTGTGGCGGATCTCTGGAAACACCATATATTTT.

This chain joins TRBV29-1 and TRBJ1-3; D not resolved. CDR3 length equals 13 residues. The V end lost 4 bases, the J end lost 2 bases, and 9 bases lay between the germline ends. The germline CDR1 and CDR2 sequences are SQVTM and ANQGSEA. The DNA of the CDR3 is TGCAGCGTTGTCTGGGAAACTGGAAACACCATATATTTT. It encodes CSVVWETGNTIYF.

V gene TRBV19 combines with J gene TRBJ1-1, with D perhaps matching TRBD1 (5 bases). This CDR3 contains 14 residues. CDR1 LNHDA and CDR2 SQIVND come from the germline V gene (reference sequence). Trimming removed 1 base from V and 6 bases from J, with 12 bases in between. The CDR3 DNA reads TGTGCCAGTAGTATAGTTGGAAGGGGACCTGAAGCTTTCTTT. Residues: CASSIVGRGPEAFF.